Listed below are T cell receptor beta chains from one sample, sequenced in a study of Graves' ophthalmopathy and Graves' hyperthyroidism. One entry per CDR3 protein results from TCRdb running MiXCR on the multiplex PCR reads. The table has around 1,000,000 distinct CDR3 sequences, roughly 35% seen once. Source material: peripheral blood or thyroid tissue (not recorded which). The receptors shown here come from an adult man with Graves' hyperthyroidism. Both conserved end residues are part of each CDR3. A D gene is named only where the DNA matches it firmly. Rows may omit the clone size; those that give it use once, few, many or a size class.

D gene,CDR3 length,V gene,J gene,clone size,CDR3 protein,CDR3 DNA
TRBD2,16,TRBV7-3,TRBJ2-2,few,CASSAPGLAGAGELFF,TGTGCCAGCAGCGCTCCGGGACTAGCGGGGGCCGGGGAGCTGTTTTTT
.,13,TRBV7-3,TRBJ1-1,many,CASSLKGGSEAFF,TGTGCCAGCAGCTTAAAGGGGGGGAGCGAAGCTTTCTTT
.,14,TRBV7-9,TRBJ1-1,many,CASSLGFGNTEAFF,TGTGCCAGCAGCTTAGGATTTGGGAACACTGAAGCTTTCTTT
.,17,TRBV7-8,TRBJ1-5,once,CASSLAHGGLAPQPQHF,TGTGCCAGCAGCTTAGCGCATGGTGGGTTGGCTCCCCAGCCCCAGCATTTT
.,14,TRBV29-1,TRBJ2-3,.,CSGILDRGTDTQYF,TGCAGCGGTATCCTGGACAGAGGCACAGATACGCAGTATTTT
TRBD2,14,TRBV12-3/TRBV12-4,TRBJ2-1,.,CASSFRGAYNEQFF,TGTGCCAGCAGTTTCCGGGGGGCCTACAATGAGCAGTTCTTC
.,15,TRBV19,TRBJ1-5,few,CASSMGRERNQPQHF,TGTGCCAGTAGTATGGGCAGGGAGCGCAATCAGCCCCAGCATTTT
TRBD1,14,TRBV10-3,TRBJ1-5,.,CAISERGQGQPQHF,TGTGCCATCAGTGAACGAGGACAGGGCCAGCCCCAGCATTTT
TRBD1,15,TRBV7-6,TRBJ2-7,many,CASSRGQETGYEQYF,TGTGCCAGCAGCCGGGGACAGGAGACAGGATACGAGCAGTACTTC
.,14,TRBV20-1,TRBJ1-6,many,CSAREGEYNSPLHF,TGCAGTGCTAGAGAAGGAGAGTATAATTCACCCCTCCACTTT
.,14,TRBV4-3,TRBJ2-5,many,CASSQVHYGETQYF,TGCGCCAGCAGCCAAGTACATTACGGGGAGACCCAGTACTTC
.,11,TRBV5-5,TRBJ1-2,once,CASSLGVTGTF,TGTGCCAGCAGCTTGGGTGTGACAGGCACCTTC
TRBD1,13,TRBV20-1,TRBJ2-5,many,CSAGDRGWETQYF,TGCAGTGCTGGGGACAGGGGGTGGGAGACCCAGTACTTC
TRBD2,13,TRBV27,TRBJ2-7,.,CASSWGRDYEQYF,TGTGCCAGCAGTTGGGGGAGGGACTACGAGCAGTACTTC
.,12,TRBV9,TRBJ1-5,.,CATIGSNQPQHF,TGTGCCACCATCGGGAGCAATCAGCCCCAGCATTTT
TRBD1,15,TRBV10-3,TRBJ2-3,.,CASSWTGFGTDTQYF,TGTGCCAGCAGTTGGACAGGGTTCGGCACAGATACGCAGTATTTT
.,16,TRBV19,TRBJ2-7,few,CASSIQGVAFTYEQYF,TGTGCCAGTAGTATTCAGGGAGTAGCGTTCACCTACGAGCAGTACTTC
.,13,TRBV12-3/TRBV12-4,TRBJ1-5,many,CASSPDYNQPQHF,TGTGCCAGCAGTCCGGATTACAATCAGCCCCAGCATTTT
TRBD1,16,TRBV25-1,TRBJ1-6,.,CASSGRLAGGVSPLHF,TGTGCCAGCAGTGGGCGGTTGGCAGGGGGCGTCTCACCCCTCCACTTT
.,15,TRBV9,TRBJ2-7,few,CASSPQGLGFYEQYF,TGTGCCAGCAGCCCCCAGGGGCTGGGATTCTACGAGCAGTACTTC
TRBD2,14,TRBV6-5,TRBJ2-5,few,CASTKAGGPETQYF,TGTGCCAGCACTAAAGCGGGAGGGCCGGAGACCCAGTACTTC
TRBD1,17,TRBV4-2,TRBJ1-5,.,CASSQKDREGSNQPQHF,TGTGCCAGCAGCCAAAAGGACAGGGAAGGGAGCAATCAGCCCCAGCATTTT
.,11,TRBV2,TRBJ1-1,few,CASSGAVVFFF,TGTGCCAGCAGTGGCGCAGTGGTATTCTTCTTT
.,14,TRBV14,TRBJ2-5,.,CASSQRWNQETQYF,TGTGCCAGCAGCCAACGATGGAACCAAGAGACCCAGTACTTC
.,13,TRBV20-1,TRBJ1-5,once,CSASPRVDQPQHF,TGCAGTGCTAGCCCCAGGGTCGATCAGCCCCAGCATTTT
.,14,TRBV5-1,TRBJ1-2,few,CASRVTGPGGGYTF,TGCGCCAGCAGAGTAACCGGTCCGGGTGGTGGCTACACCTTC
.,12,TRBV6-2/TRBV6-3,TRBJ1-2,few,CASSFTRSGYTF,TGTGCCAGCAGTTTTACCCGGAGTGGCTACACCTTC
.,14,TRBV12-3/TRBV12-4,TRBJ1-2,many,CASSLGPGADGYTF,TGTGCCAGCAGTTTAGGTCCAGGGGCGGATGGCTACACCTTC
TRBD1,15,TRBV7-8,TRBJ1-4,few,CASSPDLGQTFKLFF,TGTGCCAGCAGCCCAGACCTGGGACAGACATTTAAACTGTTTTTT
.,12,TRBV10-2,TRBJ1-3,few,CASSDWGNTIYF,TGCGCCAGCAGTGATTGGGGAAACACCATATATTTT
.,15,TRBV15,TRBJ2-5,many,CATSREGMYQETQYF,TGTGCCACCAGCAGAGAGGGAATGTACCAAGAGACCCAGTACTTC
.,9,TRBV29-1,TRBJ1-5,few,CSGNQPQHF,TGCAGTGGCAATCAGCCCCAGCATTTT
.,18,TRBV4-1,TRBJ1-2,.,CASSQDSIFAGSNYGYTF,TGCGCCAGCAGCCAAGATTCTATATTTGCAGGAAGCAACTATGGCTACACCTTC
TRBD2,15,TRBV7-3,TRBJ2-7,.,CASSRPQRGFWEQYF,TGTGCCAGCAGCCGCCCTCAGCGGGGGTTTTGGGAGCAGTACTTC
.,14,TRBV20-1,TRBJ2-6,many,CSAPMGAGANVLTF,TGCAGTGCTCCCATGGGGGCCGGGGCCAACGTCCTGACTTTC
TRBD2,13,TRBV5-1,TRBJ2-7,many,CASSLGLAAEQYF,TGCGCCAGCAGCTTGGGACTAGCCGCGGAGCAGTACTTC
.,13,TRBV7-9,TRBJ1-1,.,CASSLRPNTGAFF,TGTGCCAGCAGCTTGCGGCCGAACACTGGAGCTTTCTTT
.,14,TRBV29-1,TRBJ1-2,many,CSVEYGRPNYGYTF,TGCAGCGTTGAATATGGCAGACCTAACTATGGCTACACCTTC
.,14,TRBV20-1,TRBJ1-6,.,CSAPPGERHSPLHF,TGCAGTGCCCCCCCGGGCGAGAGGCATTCACCCCTCCACTTT
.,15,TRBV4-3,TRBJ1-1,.,CASSREGWRNTEAFF,TGCGCCAGCAGCCGGGAGGGATGGAGGAACACTGAAGCTTTCTTT
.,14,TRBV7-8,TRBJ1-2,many,CASSLDGPPRGYTF,TGTGCCAGCAGCTTAGACGGGCCCCCTCGGGGCTACACCTTC
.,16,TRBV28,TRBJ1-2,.,CASSHGLGSTNYGYTF,TGTGCCAGCAGCCATGGCCTCGGTTCCACCAACTATGGCTACACCTTC
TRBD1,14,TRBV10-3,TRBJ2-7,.,CAGVEGQGSYEQYF,TGTGCCGGCGTTGAAGGACAGGGCTCCTACGAGCAGTACTTC
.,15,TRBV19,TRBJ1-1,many,CASSIGPTRNTEAFF,TGTGCCAGTAGTATAGGCCCAACGCGGAACACTGAAGCTTTCTTT
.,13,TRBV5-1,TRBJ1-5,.,CASGQGINQPQHF,TGCGCCAGCGGCCAAGGAATCAATCAGCCCCAGCATTTT
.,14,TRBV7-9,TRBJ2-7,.,CASSLVGGRSEQYF,TGTGCCAGCAGCTTGGTCGGGGGGCGAAGCGAGCAGTACTTC
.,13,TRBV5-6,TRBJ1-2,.,CASSLAGVIGYTF,TGTGCCAGCAGCTTAGCAGGGGTAATAGGCTACACCTTC
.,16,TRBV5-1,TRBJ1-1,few,CASSLGSLWGSTEAFF,TGCGCCAGCAGCTTGGGTTCATTATGGGGGAGCACTGAAGCTTTCTTT
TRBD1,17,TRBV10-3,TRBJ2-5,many,CAISESGRGQDQETQYF,TGTGCCATCAGTGAGTCTGGCCGAGGACAGGACCAAGAGACCCAGTACTTC
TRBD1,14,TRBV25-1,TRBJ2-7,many,CASSNRGFGYEQYF,TGTGCCAGCAGTAACAGGGGATTCGGCTACGAGCAGTACTTC
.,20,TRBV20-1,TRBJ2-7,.,CSARAVRVGTRDTESYEQYF,TGCAGTGCTAGAGCCGTGCGGGTGGGCACCCGCGATACTGAATCCTACGAGCAGTACTTC
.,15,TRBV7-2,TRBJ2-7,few,CASKLYAGDSYEQYF,TGTGCCAGCAAGCTTTACGCAGGGGACTCCTACGAGCAGTACTTC
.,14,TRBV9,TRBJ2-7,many,CASSVGFSTYEQYF,TGTGCCAGCAGCGTAGGGTTCAGTACCTACGAGCAGTACTTC
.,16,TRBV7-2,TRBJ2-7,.,CASSSPGGGSRYEQYF,TGTGCCAGCAGCTCCCCCGGGGGCGGGAGTAGATACGAGCAGTACTTC
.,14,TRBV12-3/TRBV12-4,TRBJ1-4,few,CASSFAGFGEKLFF,TGTGCCAGCAGTTTTGCAGGGTTTGGCGAAAAACTGTTTTTT
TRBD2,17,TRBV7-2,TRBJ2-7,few,CASSQSSMTSGNYEQYF,TGTGCCAGCAGCCAAAGTAGTATGACTAGCGGGAACTACGAGCAGTACTTC
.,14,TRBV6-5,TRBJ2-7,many,CASKGESVAYEQYF,TGTGCCAGCAAGGGCGAAAGCGTAGCCTACGAGCAGTACTTC
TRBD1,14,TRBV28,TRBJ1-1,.,CASSFTGRGVEAFF,TGTGCCAGCAGTTTTACTGGCAGGGGGGTTGAAGCTTTCTTT
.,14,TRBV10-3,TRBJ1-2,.,CASSQNRDLSGYTF,TGTGCCAGCAGTCAAAACCGGGACCTATCTGGCTACACCTTC
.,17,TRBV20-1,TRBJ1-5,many,CSARNVRQERVPSAQHF,TGCAGTGCTAGAAACGTCCGACAGGAGCGAGTTCCTTCAGCCCAGCATTTT